The following is a T cell receptor (beta chain) sequence with its context. Each PCR had synthetic TCR analog templates added to it as a spike-in. Repertoires were generated with immunoSEQ multiplex PCR, while TCRdb's copy carries only in-frame clones and drops some. The top ten clones hold 9.4% of a sample with 85,000 to 90,000 clones, roughly 90% of them seen once. The CDR3 is made up of 14 amino acids. V lost 1 base to trimming and J lost 6 bases, with 10 bases between them. Germline V gene data show CDR1 as SSHAT and CDR2 as FNYEAQ (reference sequence). The data derive from a study of PD-L1 blockade in urothelial cancer. Across the study: Patients' histories included 0 to 3 prior chemotherapy regimens.

The V and J genes are TRBV7-7 and TRBJ2-1; tentative D call: TRBD2 (6 bases). The source was PBMCs, collected around atezolizumab (anti-PD-L1) treatment. This receptor was obtained from a man aged 60 to 75 with urothelial cancer. The CDR3 sequence is CASSLGGTFNEQFF. Here the CDR3 DNA reads TGTGCCAGCAGCTTAGGGGGGACTTTCAATGAGCAGTTCTTC.